What follows is one T cell receptor beta chain and its context. The specificity of this receptor is unknown. No base-level quality is on record; no much larger clone is a single base apart. This sample is drawn from a study of blood T cell repertoires in COVID-19 (dated by TCRdb to about 2020). About the investigation overall: Samples from collaborators originated in the United States, Italy and Spain and spanned both the acute and convalescent phases of COVID-19. The material from the prospective study consisted of cDNA or gDNA derived from T cells, B-cell-depleted T cells, or PBMCs. Subjects who had been exposed to COVID-19, were actively infected with it, or had recovered from it provided the deeply sampled blood TCRbeta repertoires that made up the dataset. A freely available public database, intended as a resource for researchers studying the immune response to SARS-CoV-2, is where the repertoires were released. The samples were drawn from two sources: the first 160 participants of the ongoing ImmuneRACE study, and approximately 1,300 subjects contributed by 6 global collaborators. Sample metadata almost always included a de-identified subject ID, COVID-19 status, age in years and sex. Where available, HLA class I and class II types were taken from metadata supplied by the sample provider and were not determined by assay-based typing. The research as a whole found: The amount of clinical and demographic metadata varied by source and participant and was provided uncurated.

The immunoSEQ Assay, a bias-controlled multiplex PCR, was used to amplify TCRbeta CDR3 regions from genomic DNA. In the source study's methods: Nucleated cell counts per sample were estimated from amplification of reference gene primers within the assay. To quantify the absolute abundance of each unique TCRbeta CDR3 rearrangement, sequence reads were collapsed and filtered. For each sample, productive Simpson clonality was calculated by taking the square root of Simpson's diversity index across productive rearrangements. The clones in this table, taken by TCRdb from immuneACCESS, are in-frame only. Not every clone is retained; where verified, under half of the shortfall comes from an unresolved V gene, and the cause of the rest is unknown. V and J calls plus clone size are reproduced from that table; the DNA served to infer D and trimming. The sample includes roughly 520,000 clones, with 70% to 90% observed a single time. The ten most abundant clones make up 1.5% to 2% of the sample.

Participants in the prospective study were aged 18 to 89 years, lived in about two dozen United States geographic areas, and enrolled through a virtual design. Cohort assignment in the prospective study relied on participant-reported clinical history from a screening survey and a study questionnaire. Recovered participants in ImmuneRACE Cohort 3 were defined by two consecutive negative NP/OP PCR tests, clearance by a healthcare professional, or resolution of symptoms. In the prospective study, whole blood, serum and a nasopharyngeal or oropharyngeal swab were collected from each participant by mobile phlebotomists. Additional blood draws and questionnaires over an approximately 2-month period could optionally be provided by prospective study participants. Before DNA extraction, prospective study blood samples were shipped either frozen or at room temperature. The receptor was isolated from a woman aged 40 to 49 who had recovered from COVID-19. The source material was PBMCs or T cells enriched from blood (not recorded which).

The CDR3 amino acid sequence is: CASSQVSVAGGSPLHF. The DNA sequence is TGTGCCAGCAGCCAAGTTTCTGTTGCGGGTGGTTCACCCCTCCACTTT. The sequence is built from TRBV3-1 (or the pseudogene TRBV3-2) and TRBJ1-6, with no reliable assignment of the D segment. CDR1 and CDR2 are read off the germline V gene (reference sequence) as LGHDT and YNNKEL. The CDR3 has 16 amino acids, counting the end cysteine and phenylalanine. The kept DNA is CDR3 alone, 48 bases in frame from the first base. Cut back by 1 base and 9 bases, the V and J ends lie 16 bases apart.